The text below deals with one T cell receptor beta chain. Its antigen remains unknown. The data stem from a study of cytomegalovirus exposure and HLA in healthy donors. Looking at the study overall: Among about 179 million T cells, an earlier analysis found 117 million unique TCR beta sequences.

CDR1 and CDR2 (germline): MGHRA, YSYEKL. This CDR3 contains 18 residues. Trimming cost V 0 bases and J 2 bases; bases outside gene matches: 6. General observations from the study: Across HLA loci, a later analysis found differing TCR association rates, with DRB1 most and HLA-C fewest.

Primers: 60 Vbeta forward and 13 Jbeta reverse. Using immunoSEQ multiplex PCR, the repertoire was profiled, and TCRdb retains in-frame clones only, with some absent. Here the sample spans some 160,000 clones, around 83% being singletons. The V gene is TRBV4-1, the J gene TRBJ2-3; 12 positions agree with TRBD2. The sequence was obtained from a man aged 30 to 39 in good health and CMV-seropositive. Sequenced material: PBMCs. In DNA, the CDR3 is TGCGCCAGCAGCCAAGATTCCACTAGCGGGAGGACCACAGATACGCAGTATTTT. It encodes CASSQDSTSGRTTDTQYF.